The present TCR beta chain was sequenced within a study of T cell clonotyping in hematopoietic cell transplantation. Study conclusions and caveats: Broader posttransplant TCR repertoire diversity was predicted by graft donor and pretransplant recipient Inverse Simpson Index values. After transplant, recipient diversity fell while pathologically expanded clonotypes grew through day 180.

CDR1 LNHDA and CDR2 SQIVND come from the germline V gene (reference sequence). V was clipped by 3 bases and J by 2 bases, with 8 bases between them. CDR3 length: 14 residues. Comment on this clone: The target antigen is unknown.

The repertoire was sequenced with immunoSEQ multiplex PCR; TCRdb's copy has only in-frame clones and lacks some. The sample holds more than 25,000 clones, about 94% seen once. Sequencing was performed on PBMCs, taken 100 days after allogeneic stem cell transplant. This chain joins TRBV19 and TRBJ1-5; weak D call: TRBD1 (5 bases). The clonotype originates from a female patient between 50 and 59 years old who had an allogeneic stem cell transplant from a related donor, so the T cells may come from the graft donor. Some clones in this sample may be carry-over from other donors' samples. CDR3 region: CASSITTGNQPQHF. As DNA, the CDR3 is TGTGCCAGTAGTATCACGACAGGCAATCAGCCCCAGCATTTT.